Shown below are 26 T cell receptor beta chains from a single sample sequenced in a study of blood T cells in healthy people across ages. Using a J-beta primer mix together with a sample-barcoded 5' primer, a second PCR was run for roughly 7 to 11 cycles. TCRdb re-called the 5' RACE reads through MiXCR, storing one row per CDR3 protein. Of around 1,700,000 distinct CDR3 sequences detected, roughly 27% appear once; the ten largest clones hold 7% to 9%. The sample consisted of blood. The source is a young woman in good health.

The sample holds a few counts of this clonotype. The chain links TRBV9 to TRBJ2-3, with TRBD2 matching 8 bases. Germline CDR1 SGDLS, CDR2 YYNGEE. With V trimmed by 4 bases and J by 0 bases, 7 bases remained unmatched. This CDR3 comprises 16 residues. The CDR3 sequence is CASSPGGRGSTDTQYF. The DNA for the CDR3 is TGTGCCAGCAGCCCGGGGGGGCGGGGCAGCACAGATACGCAGTATTTT. The full variable domain, with the rest looked up from reference TRBV9 and TRBJ2-3, is DSGVTQTPKHLITATGQRVTLRCSPRSGDLSVYWYQQSLDQGLQFLIQYYNGEERAKGNILERFSAQQFPDLHSELNLSSLELGDSALYFCASSPGGRGSTDTQYFGPGTRLTVL.

This clonotype showed up many times. The chain has TRBV7-2 and TRBJ1-5; D remains ambiguous. Germline-derived CDR1 and CDR2 are SGHTA and FQGNSA. V gave up 6 bases and J gave up 3 bases, with 6 bases separating them. CDR3 length: 12 amino acids. CDR3: CASSSYNQPQHF. CDR3 in DNA: TGTGCCAGCAGTTCCTACAATCAGCCCCAGCATTTT.

This clonotype was seen once. This chain links TRBV4-1 with TRBJ1-5; D is uncertain. Germline CDR1 reads MGHRA; CDR2 reads YSYEKL. The CDR3 is 15 amino acids. V dropped 6 bases and J dropped 0 bases, with 12 bases sitting between them. The CDR3 loop reads CASRERVASNQPQHF. Here the CDR3 DNA reads TGCGCCAGCAGGGAAAGGGTCGCTAGCAATCAGCCCCAGCATTTT.

This clonotype was counted at least ten times. The J gene is TRBJ2-7, the V gene TRBV15; a possible D gene is TRBD2 (6 bases). V shed 0 bases and J shed 9 bases, with 12 bases lying between them. This CDR3 spans 13 amino acids. Germline CDR1 reads LNHNV; CDR2 reads YYDKDF (reference sequence). The CDR3 here is CATSRDRMRGQYF. The CDR3 coding sequence is TGTGCCACCAGCAGAGATCGAATGCGGGGGCAGTACTTC.

This clonotype showed up many times. CDR3 region: CSARVPPVMTQYF. The CDR3, as DNA: TGCAGTGCTAGAGTCCCCCCGGTTATGACCCAGTACTTC. This chain joins TRBV20-1 and TRBJ2-5; D gene unclear. Germline V lookup: CDR1 DFQATT, CDR2 SNEGSKA (reference sequence). This CDR3 is 13 amino acids long. Deletions cut 1 base from V and 7 bases from J, with 13 bases between.

This clonotype was detected many times. The chain carries TRBV9 and TRBJ2-3; 7 bases fit TRBD1. The V and J ends lost 2 bases and 5 bases, in that order; junction bases with no gene match: 11. Per the germline V gene, CDR1 is SGDLS and CDR2 is YYNGEE. This CDR3 has 16 residues. CDR3 sequence: CASSVQGGGNQDTQYF. For the CDR3, the DNA is TGTGCCAGCAGCGTCCAAGGGGGCGGTAATCAAGATACGCAGTATTTT.

This rearrangement joins TRBV20-1 to TRBJ2-7; D remains ambiguous. Trimming pared 2 bases from V and 0 bases from J, leaving 11 bases between. The CDR3 is 14 residues long. The germline V gene encodes CDR1 DFQATT and CDR2 SNEGSKA (reference sequence). CDR3 sequence reads: CSARSPDSSYEQYF. In DNA, the CDR3 is TGCAGTGCTAGATCTCCGGATAGCTCCTACGAGCAGTACTTC.

The chain links TRBV20-1 to TRBJ1-6; 7 nucleotides align to TRBD1. The CDR3 runs 13 residues. The V gene end was trimmed by 5 bases and the J gene end by 3 bases; junction bases not matched to a gene: 1. In germline, CDR1 is DFQATT, CDR2 SNEGSKA (reference sequence). The CDR3 is CSAWDSYNSPLHF. CDR3 bases: TGCAGTGCTTGGGACAGCTATAATTCACCCCTCCACTTT.

In its sample, this clonotype was seen a few times. The chain carries TRBV24-1 and TRBJ2-1; D not resolved. V dropped 9 bases and J dropped 7 bases, with 12 bases sitting between them. Germline V CDR1 and CDR2: KGHDR, SFDVKD. The CDR3 is made up of 12 amino acids. The CDR3 coding sequence is TGTGCCACCCCCGACTCCTGGAATGAGCAGTTCTTC. Its protein is CATPDSWNEQFF.

This clonotype was recorded at least ten times. The V call is TRBV21-1, the J call TRBJ2-7; TRBD1, the D gene given by the table, was not confirmed from the DNA. TRBV21-1 is annotated as a pseudogene. The CDR3 runs to 17 residues. CDR3 DNA: TGTGCCAGCAGCAAAGCGCAGTCGGGACACCACTCCTACGAGCAGTACTTC. Protein: CASSKAQSGHHSYEQYF.

The V and J genes are TRBV5-1 and TRBJ1-1; D remains unclear. The V gene's germline CDR1 is SGHRS and CDR2 YFSETQ. The CDR3 extends over 12 amino acids. Trimming pared 1 base from V and 7 bases from J, leaving 8 bases between. Here the CDR3 reads CASSLTQFEAFF. CDR3 DNA: TGCGCCAGCAGCTTGACACAGTTTGAAGCTTTCTTT. Variable domain in full (rest from reference TRBV5-1 and TRBJ1-1): KAGVTQTPRYLIKTRGQQVTLSCSPISGHRSVSWYQQTPGQGLQFLFEYFSETQRNKGNFPGRFSGRQFSNSRSEMNVSTLELGDSALYLCASSLTQFEAFFGQGTRLTVV.

In its sample, this clonotype was seen many times. The rearrangement links TRBV20-1 to TRBJ2-1; 9 bases are shared with TRBD1. Germline trimming cut 6 bases from V and 5 bases from J; bases unmatched to any gene: 5. This CDR3 has 13 amino acids. Germline V gives CDR1 DFQATT, CDR2 SNEGSKA (reference sequence). CDR3 bases: TGCAGTGCCGAGGGACAGGGTGACAATGAGCAGTTCTTC. Amino acids: CSAEGQGDNEQFF.

V gene TRBV12-5 combines with J gene TRBJ2-5; weak D call: TRBD2 (6 bases). TRBJ2-7 matches the DNA end more closely, so the J call is doubtful. CDR3 length equals 12 residues. Germline loops: CDR1 LGHNT, CDR2 FRNRAP. The CDR3 sequence: CARGLGCYEQYF. For the CDR3, the DNA is TGTGCTAGGGGACTCGGGTGCTACGAGCAGTACTTC.

Regarding this clonotype: A much larger clone differs by one base, so this may be a read error. The gene calls are TRBV5-5 and TRBJ2-4, with D possibly being TRBD2 (6 bases). The V gene lost 0 bases and the J gene lost 9 bases, with 13 bases spanning the gap. The CDR3 is made up of 14 amino acids. CDR1 SGHKS and CDR2 YYEKEE come from the germline V gene (reference sequence). For the CDR3, the DNA is TGTGCCAGCAGCTTGGTCTGGAGGGGAAGCATTCAGTACTTC. It specifies CASSLVWRGSIQYF.

Only a few counts were recorded for this clonotype. The chain recombines TRBV20-1 with TRBJ2-1; 8 bases fit TRBD2. This CDR3 spans 16 amino acids. Germline CDR1 DFQATT, CDR2 SNEGSKA (reference sequence). V lost 1 base and J lost 2; bases outside the gene matches: 7. The CDR3 sequence is CSARGVGREAYNEQFF. The DNA of the CDR3 is TGCAGTGCTAGAGGGGTCGGGCGGGAGGCCTACAATGAGCAGTTCTTC.

This clonotype was counted between two and nine times. The chain is built from TRBV20-1 and TRBJ2-7; 7 nucleotides agree with TRBD2. Losses at the gene ends were 6 bases for V and 2 bases for J; bases not matched to a gene: 7. Germline CDR1 is DFQATT and CDR2 is SNEGSKA (reference sequence). There are 13 residues in the CDR3. CDR3 nucleotides: TGCAGTGCGACGAGCGGGACTGCCTACGAGCAGTACTTC. It yields the protein CSATSGTAYEQYF.

This rearrangement joins TRBV20-1 to TRBJ1-1; possible D gene TRBD1, 6 bases. The CDR3 runs 13 residues. The germline V gene encodes CDR1 DFQATT and CDR2 SNEGSKA (reference sequence). The V end was cut by 6 bases, the J end by 3 bases, with 14 bases between. The CDR3 region has the DNA TGCAGTGCGCACTACAGGGAACACACTGAAGCTTTCTTT. Its protein product is CSAHYREHTEAFF.

This clonotype occurred many times. The chain recombines TRBV12-3 or TRBV12-4 with TRBJ2-1; 10 bases agree with TRBD2. J lost 2 bases, V lost 5 bases, and 3 bases had no gene match. The CDR3 has 15 amino acids. The CDR3 DNA reads TGTGCCAGCAGTCTCAGCGGGAGGGCCTACAATGAGCAGTTCTTC. Encoded protein: CASSLSGRAYNEQFF.

CDR3 coding DNA: TGTGCCAGCAGCCCGCTAGCGGGGAATTACCAAGAGACCCAGTACTTC. Translated, it gives CASSPLAGNYQETQYF. The chain employs TRBV14 and TRBJ2-5, with TRBD2 matching over 9 bases. This CDR3 spans 16 amino acids. V dropped 4 bases and J dropped 0; count of bases not matched to a gene: 6. Germline V lookup: CDR1 SGHDN, CDR2 FVKESK.

This chain joins TRBV5-1 and TRBJ2-1; 7 bases are a match to TRBD1. V was clipped by 6 bases and J by 6 bases; unmatched bases: 12. Looked up from germline, CDR1 is SGHRS and CDR2 is YFSETQ. This CDR3 region has 15 residues. This CDR3 is CASISLQGNFNEQFF. The CDR3, as DNA: TGCGCCAGCATCTCGCTACAGGGGAACTTCAATGAGCAGTTCTTC.

This chain uses TRBV12-3 or TRBV12-4 with TRBJ2-1; TRBD1 is a possible D gene (5 bases). The DNA end is more similar to TRBJ2-7, so the J call may be wrong. The CDR3 runs 11 residues. CDR3 nucleotide sequence: TGTGCCATAGGGGCCTACAATGAGCAGTACTTC. It encodes CAIGAYNEQYF.

This clonotype was counted a few times. The rearrangement links TRBV20-1 to TRBJ2-7; no clear D gene. Germline V lookup: CDR1 DFQATT, CDR2 SNEGSKA (reference sequence). This CDR3 comprises 12 residues. With 3 bases removed from V and 3 bases from J, the gap between germline ends came to 9 bases. Here the CDR3 reads CSASVVGYEQYF. The CDR3 DNA follows: TGCAGTGCTAGCGTCGTCGGCTACGAGCAGTACTTC.

The chain recombines TRBV6-5 with TRBJ2-3; D call uncertain. The CDR3 is 14 amino acids. Germline assignment: CDR1 MNHEY and CDR2 SVGAGI. Deletions cut 0 bases from V and 5 bases from J, with 9 bases between. The CDR3, as DNA: TGTGCCAGCAGTTACTCGAGGCGTTTAGATACGCAGTATTTT. Residues: CASSYSRRLDTQYF.

The CDR3 reads CASSGTGATVWGYTF. The CDR3 DNA is TGTGCCAGCAGCGGGACCGGGGCCACAGTTTGGGGCTACACCTTC. The J gene is TRBJ1-2, the V gene TRBV7-2; D is perhaps TRBD1 (5 bases). Germline CDR1 is SGHTA and CDR2 is FQGNSA. V was pared by 5 bases and J by 8 bases, with 21 bases between. The CDR3 spans 15 residues.

In regard to this clonotype: A clone one base away is much larger, so this may be a read error. J is TRBJ2-4 and V is TRBV6-1, with TRBD1 matching 7 bases. The J call is in doubt because the DNA end fits TRBJ2-7 better. CDR3 size: 16 residues. The V gene's germline CDR1 is MNHNS and CDR2 SASEGT. The CDR3 DNA reads as TGTGCCAGCAGTGAAAACAACAGGGGCCTCGCCCACGAGCAGTACTTC. This gives the protein CASSENNRGLAHEQYF.

The table lists this clonotype with a few counts. The gene calls are TRBV5-1 and TRBJ2-1; 7 bases are a match to TRBD1. CDR1 is SGHRS and CDR2 is YFSETQ in the germline V gene. The CDR3 is 14 residues long. V lost 5 bases and J lost 5; bases outside the gene matches: 7. CDR3 coding DNA: TGCGCCAGCAGAAGTGGGGACAGTAACAATGAGCAGTTCTTC. Amino acid sequence: CASRSGDSNNEQFF.